This T cell receptor beta chain was profiled in a study of T cell repertoires in ileal Crohn's disease. About the study: Every patient was operated on for stricturing (about 60%) or penetrating (approximately 40%) complications.

This CDR3 has 17 residues. Germline V gene data show CDR1 as SGHTA and CDR2 as FQGTGA. With V trimmed by 0 bases and J by 1 base, 1 base remained unmatched. Using immunoSEQ multiplex PCR, the repertoire was profiled, and TCRdb retains in-frame clones only, with some absent. The sample records roughly 9,100 clones, 70% to 80% being singletons. Noted time point: neoterminal ileum biopsy at postoperative endoscopy, about 6 months after surgery. Specimen: ileal tissue. The genes are TRBV7-3 and TRBJ2-2, with TRBD1 identical over 11 bases. This receptor was obtained from an adult with Crohn's disease. CDR3 in amino acids: CASSLTGTGGNTGELFF. DNA for the CDR3: TGTGCCAGCAGCTTAACCGGGACAGGGGGGAACACCGGGGAGCTGTTTTTT.